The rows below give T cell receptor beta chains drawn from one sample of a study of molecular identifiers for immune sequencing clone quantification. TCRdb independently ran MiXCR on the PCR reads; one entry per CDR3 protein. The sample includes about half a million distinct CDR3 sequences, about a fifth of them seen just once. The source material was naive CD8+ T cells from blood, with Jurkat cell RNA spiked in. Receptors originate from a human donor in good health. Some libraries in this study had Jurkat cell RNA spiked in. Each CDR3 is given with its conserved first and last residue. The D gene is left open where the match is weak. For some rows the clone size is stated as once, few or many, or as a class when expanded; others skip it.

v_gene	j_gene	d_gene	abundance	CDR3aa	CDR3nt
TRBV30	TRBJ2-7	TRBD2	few	CAWSRGGSYEQYF	TGTGCCTGGTCCCGGGGCGGGAGCTACGAGCAGTACTTC
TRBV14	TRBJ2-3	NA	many	CASSQGDGASTDTQYF	TGTGCCAGCAGCCAAGGGGACGGGGCAAGCACAGATACGCAGTATTTT
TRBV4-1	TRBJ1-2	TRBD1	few	CASSQGDRGPDRSGYTF	TGCGCCAGCAGCCAAGGGGACAGGGGGCCCGACCGCTCTGGCTACACCTTC
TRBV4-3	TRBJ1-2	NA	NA	CASSQVRGAVYGYTF	TGCGCCAGCAGCCAAGTTCGCGGGGCGGTGTATGGCTACACCTTC
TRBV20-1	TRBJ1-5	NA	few	CSAREGGVSNQPQHF	TGCAGTGCTAGAGAGGGGGGGGTTAGCAATCAGCCCCAGCATTTT
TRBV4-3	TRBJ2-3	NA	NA	CASSQEWQGNTDTQYF	TGCGCCAGCAGCCAAGAATGGCAGGGGAACACAGATACGCAGTATTTT
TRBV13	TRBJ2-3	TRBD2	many	CASSLALAGADTQYF	TGTGCCAGCAGCTTAGCCCTAGCGGGAGCAGATACGCAGTATTTT
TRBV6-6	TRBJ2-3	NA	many	CASSSTPKITDTQYF	TGTGCCAGCAGCAGTACCCCAAAAATCACAGATACGCAGTATTTT
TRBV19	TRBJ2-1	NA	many	CASSIATSNEQFF	TGTGCCAGTAGTATAGCGACTAGTAATGAGCAGTTCTTC
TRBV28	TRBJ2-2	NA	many	CASSFIANTGELFF	TGTGCCAGCAGTTTCATAGCGAACACCGGGGAGCTGTTTTTT
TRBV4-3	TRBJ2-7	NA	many	CASSQGSSPRYEQYF	TGCGCCAGCAGCCAAGGTTCGTCTCCTCGCTACGAGCAGTACTTC
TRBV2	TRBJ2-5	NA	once	CASSLDRYGLETQYF	TGTGCCAGCAGCTTGGATAGATATGGTTTAGAGACCCAGTACTTC
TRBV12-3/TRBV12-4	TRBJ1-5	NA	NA	CASSLDSGSNQPQHF	TGTGCCAGCAGCCTTGACTCAGGCAGCAATCAGCCCCAGCATTTT
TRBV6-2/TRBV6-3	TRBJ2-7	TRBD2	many	CASSPLAGLAGDEQYF	TGTGCCAGCAGTCCACTCGCGGGACTAGCGGGAGACGAGCAGTACTTC
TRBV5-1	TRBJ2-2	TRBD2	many	CASSLELAPFAGTGELFF	TGCGCCAGCAGCTTGGAACTAGCGCCTTTCGCGGGGACCGGGGAGCTGTTTTTT
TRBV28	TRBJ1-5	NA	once	CASSLVGGYNQPQPF	TGTGCCAGCAGTTTAGTCGGGGGATACAATCAGCCCCAGCCTTTT
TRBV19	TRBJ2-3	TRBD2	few	CASSKGSRDYTDTQYF	TGTGCCAGTAGTAAGGGGAGTAGGGACTACACAGATACGCAGTATTTT
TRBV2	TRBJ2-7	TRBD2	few	CASRPAAGAYEQYF	TGTGCCAGCAGGCCCGCAGCGGGGGCCTACGAGCAGTACTTC
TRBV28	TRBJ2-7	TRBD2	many	CASSFIASGAYEQYF	TGTGCCAGCAGTTTTATCGCTAGCGGTGCCTACGAGCAGTACTTC
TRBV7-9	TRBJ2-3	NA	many	CASSPDNTDTQYF	TGTGCCAGCAGCCCGGACAACACAGATACGCAGTATTTT
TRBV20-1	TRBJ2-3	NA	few	CSAAGLGIWDVPEGTQYF	TGCAGTGCTGCAGGGCTGGGGATATGGGACGTACCGGAGGGTACGCAGTATTTT
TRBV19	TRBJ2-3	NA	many	CASSIYTTDTQYF	TGTGCCAGTAGTATATACACCACAGATACGCAGTATTTT
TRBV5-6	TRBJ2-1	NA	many	CASSQGPEEFF	TGTGCCAGCAGCCAGGGACCGGAAGAGTTCTTC
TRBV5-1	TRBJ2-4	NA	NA	CASRAELDNIQYF	TGCGCCAGCAGAGCCGAACTAGATAACATTCAGTACTTC
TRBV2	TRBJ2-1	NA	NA	CASSAGLGNEQFF	TGTGCCAGCAGCGCGGGCCTTGGGAATGAGCAGTTCTTC
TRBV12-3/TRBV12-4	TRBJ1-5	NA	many	CASSSQSGVGQPQHF	TGTGCCAGCAGTTCCCAATCAGGGGTTGGTCAGCCCCAGCATTTT
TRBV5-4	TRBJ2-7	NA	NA	CASSLGGLQTDSYEQYF	TGTGCCAGCAGCTTAGGGGGGTTACAGACTGACTCCTACGAGCAGTACTTC
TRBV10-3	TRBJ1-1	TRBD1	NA	CASGDRMNTEAFF	TGTGCCAGCGGGGACAGAATGAACACTGAAGCTTTCTTT
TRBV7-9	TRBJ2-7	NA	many	CASGQGSYEQYF	TGTGCCAGCGGTCAGGGGAGCTACGAGCAGTACTTC
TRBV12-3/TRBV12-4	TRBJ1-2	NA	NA	CASTVFGHSQEGYGYTF	TGTGCCAGCACCGTTTTCGGACACTCTCAAGAAGGCTATGGCTACACCTTC
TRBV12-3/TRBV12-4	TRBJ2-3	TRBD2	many	CASSFPTGGARTDTQYF	TGTGCCAGCAGTTTCCCCACGGGGGGGGCCCGCACAGATACGCAGTATTTT
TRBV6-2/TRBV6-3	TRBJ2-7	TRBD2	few	CASSYSRLASSYEQYF	TGTGCCAGCAGTTACTCCCGACTAGCCAGCTCCTACGAGCAGTACTTC
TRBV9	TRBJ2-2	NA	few	CASSVPRFPGTGELFF	TGTGCCAGCAGCGTCCCCCGCTTCCCCGGGACCGGGGAGCTGTTTTTT
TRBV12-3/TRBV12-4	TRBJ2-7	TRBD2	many	CASSFSGGRGEQYF	TGTGCCAGCAGTTTCTCGGGGGGGCGGGGCGAGCAGTACTTC
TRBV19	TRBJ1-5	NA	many	CASSATVNQPQHF	TGTGCCAGTAGCGCGACAGTAAATCAGCCCCAGCATTTT
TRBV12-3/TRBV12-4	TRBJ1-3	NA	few	CASSATLSGNTIYF	TGTGCCAGCAGCGCGACCCTCTCTGGAAACACCATATATTTT
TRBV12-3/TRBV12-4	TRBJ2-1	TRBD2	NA	CASSPGGSSGRTLNYNEQFF	TGTGCCAGCTCACCCGGGGGTTCTAGCGGGAGAACCCTCAACTACAATGAGCAGTTCTTC
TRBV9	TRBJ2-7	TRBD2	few	CASSASPQETGLAQYEQYF	TGTGCCAGCAGCGCATCCCCACAGGAAACGGGACTAGCCCAATACGAGCAGTACTTC
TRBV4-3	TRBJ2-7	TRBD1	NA	CASSQNRGTHEQYF	TGCGCCAGCAGCCAGAACAGGGGAACCCACGAGCAGTACTTC
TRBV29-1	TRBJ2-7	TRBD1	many	CSVNGQVSYEQYF	TGCAGCGTTAACGGACAGGTCTCCTACGAGCAGTACTTC
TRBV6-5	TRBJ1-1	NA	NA	CASSYSMGGNTEAFF	TGTGCCAGCAGTTACTCGATGGGAGGGAACACTGAAGCTTTCTTT
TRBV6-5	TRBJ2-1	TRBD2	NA	CASKPGLATYNEQFF	TGTGCCAGCAAGCCGGGACTAGCGACCTACAATGAGCAGTTCTTC
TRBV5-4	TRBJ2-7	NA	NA	CASSLANGLGSYEQYF	TGTGCCAGCAGTTTGGCGAACGGGTTGGGCTCCTACGAGCAGTACTTC
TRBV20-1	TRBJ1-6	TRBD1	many	CSATSGTGVLKFGPLHF	TGCAGTGCTACTTCCGGGACAGGGGTCCTCAAATTCGGCCCCCTCCACTTT
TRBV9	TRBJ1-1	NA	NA	CASSAEGRVTTLNTEAFF	TGTGCCAGCAGCGCCGAAGGGCGGGTCACTACCTTGAACACTGAAGCTTTCTTT
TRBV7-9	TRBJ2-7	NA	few	CASSSGLNQFEQYF	TGTGCCAGCAGCTCGGGACTGAATCAGTTCGAGCAGTACTTC